This T cell receptor beta chain was identified in a study of T cell repertoires in cytomegalovirus infection. Study-wide background: Alongside well-studied HLA-B-restricted CMV epitopes, recently identified HLA-C-restricted CMV epitopes were also used. Public TCR beta signatures indicated both CMV infection and matching HLA type. The study, taken as a whole, reports: Of the TCR beta families, the public ones yielded a cumulative frequency that identified carriers of CMV plus the relevant HLA. Within the response measured ex vivo, HLA-C-restricted CMV-specific TCR beta clonotypes were dominant.

The CDR3 totals 17 residues. CDR1 and CDR2 from the germline V gene are DFQATT and SNEGSKA (reference sequence). The V end lost 1 base, the J end lost 5 bases, and 23 bases lay between the germline ends. This clonotype came up a few times. Its antigen is not identified. TCRdb reprocessed the reads via MiXCR and lists one record per CDR3 protein. In the table there are about 570,000 distinct CDR3 sequences, 40% of which are singletons. The material sequenced was cultured PBMCs, taken from culture after CMV antigen stimulation. This sequence was found in a human donor in good health (CMV status not recorded). Some clones in this sample may be carry-over from other donors' samples. The gene calls are TRBV20-1 and TRBJ1-2; D perhaps matches TRBD1 (5 bases). The CDR3 is CSARAGPTAQDLYGYTF. CDR3 sequence (DNA): TGCAGTGCTAGAGCCGGACCCACCGCACAGGATTTATATGGCTACACCTTC.